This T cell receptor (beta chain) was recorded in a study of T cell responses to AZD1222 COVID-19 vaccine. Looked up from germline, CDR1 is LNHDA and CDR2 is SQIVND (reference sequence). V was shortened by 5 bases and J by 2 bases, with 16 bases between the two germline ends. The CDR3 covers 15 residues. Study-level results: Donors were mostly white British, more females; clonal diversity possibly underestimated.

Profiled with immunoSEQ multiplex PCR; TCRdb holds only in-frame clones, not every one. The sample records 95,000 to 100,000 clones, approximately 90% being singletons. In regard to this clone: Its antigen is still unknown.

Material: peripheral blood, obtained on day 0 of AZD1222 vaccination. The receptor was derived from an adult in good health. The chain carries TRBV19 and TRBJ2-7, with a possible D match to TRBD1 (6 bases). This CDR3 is CASSLGQTITYEQYF. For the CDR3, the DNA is TGTGCCAGTAGTCTAGGACAGACCATTACCTACGAGCAGTACTTC.